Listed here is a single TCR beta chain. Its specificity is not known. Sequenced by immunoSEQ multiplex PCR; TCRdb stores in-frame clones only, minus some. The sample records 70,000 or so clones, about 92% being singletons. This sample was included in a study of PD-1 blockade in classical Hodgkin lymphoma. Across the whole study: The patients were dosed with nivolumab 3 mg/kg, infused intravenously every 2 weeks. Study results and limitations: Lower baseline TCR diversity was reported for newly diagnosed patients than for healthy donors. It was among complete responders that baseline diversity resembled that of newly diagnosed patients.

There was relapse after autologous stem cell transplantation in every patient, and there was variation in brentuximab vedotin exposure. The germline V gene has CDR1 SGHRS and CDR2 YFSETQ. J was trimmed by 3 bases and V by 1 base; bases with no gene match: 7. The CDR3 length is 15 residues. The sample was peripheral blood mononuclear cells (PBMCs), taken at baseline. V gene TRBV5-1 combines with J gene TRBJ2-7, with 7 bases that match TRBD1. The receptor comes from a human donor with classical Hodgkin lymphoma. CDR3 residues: CASSLSGQTNYEQYF. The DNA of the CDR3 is TGCGCCAGCAGCTTGTCGGGACAGACAAACTACGAGCAGTACTTC. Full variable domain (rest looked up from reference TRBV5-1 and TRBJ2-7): KAGVTQTPRYLIKTRGQQVTLSCSPISGHRSVSWYQQTPGQGLQFLFEYFSETQRNKGNFPGRFSGRQFSNSRSEMNVSTLELGDSALYLCASSLSGQTNYEQYFGPGTRLTVT.